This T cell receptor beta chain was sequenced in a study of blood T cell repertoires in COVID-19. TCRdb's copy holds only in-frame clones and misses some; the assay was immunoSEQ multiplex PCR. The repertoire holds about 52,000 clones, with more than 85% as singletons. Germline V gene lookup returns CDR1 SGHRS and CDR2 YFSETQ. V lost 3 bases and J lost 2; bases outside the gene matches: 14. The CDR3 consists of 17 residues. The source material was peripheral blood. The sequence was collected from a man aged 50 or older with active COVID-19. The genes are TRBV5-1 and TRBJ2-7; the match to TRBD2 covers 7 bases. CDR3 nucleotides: TGCGCCAGCAGCTCCATTGGGGGGGAGCGGTCCCCCTACGAGCAGTACTTC. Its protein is CASSSIGGERSPYEQYF.